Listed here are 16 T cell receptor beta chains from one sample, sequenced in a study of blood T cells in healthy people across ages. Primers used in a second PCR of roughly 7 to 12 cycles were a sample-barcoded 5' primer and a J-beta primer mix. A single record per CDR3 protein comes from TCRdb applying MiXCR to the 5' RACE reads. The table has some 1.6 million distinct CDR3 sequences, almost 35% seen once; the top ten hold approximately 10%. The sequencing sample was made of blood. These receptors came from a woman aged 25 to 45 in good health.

The CDR3 here is CASSHAYTRTSGGETQYF. In nucleotides, the CDR3 is TGTGCCAGCAGCCACGCGTATACGAGGACTAGCGGGGGGGAGACCCAGTACTTC. This sequence joins TRBV6-1 and TRBJ2-5; 14 bases are a match to TRBD2. Germline CDR1 and CDR2: MNHNS and SASEGT. The CDR3 is 18 residues long. After removal of 6 bases from V and 5 bases from J, the junction contained 14 bases not matched to a gene.

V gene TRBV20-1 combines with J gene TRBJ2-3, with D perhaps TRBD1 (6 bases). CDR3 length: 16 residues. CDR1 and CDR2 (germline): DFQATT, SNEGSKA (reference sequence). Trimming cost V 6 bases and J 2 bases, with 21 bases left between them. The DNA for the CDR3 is TGCAGTGCAAGCCCCGGTCAGGGGCCAAACACAGATACGCAGTATTTT. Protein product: CSASPGQGPNTDTQYF.

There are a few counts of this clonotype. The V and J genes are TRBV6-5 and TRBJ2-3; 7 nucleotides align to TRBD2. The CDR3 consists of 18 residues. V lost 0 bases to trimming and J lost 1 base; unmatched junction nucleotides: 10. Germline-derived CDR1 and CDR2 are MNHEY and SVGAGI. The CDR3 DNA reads TGTGCCAGCAGTTACTCGGCGGGAGAGCTTGAACGCACAGATACGCAGTATTTT. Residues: CASSYSAGELERTDTQYF.

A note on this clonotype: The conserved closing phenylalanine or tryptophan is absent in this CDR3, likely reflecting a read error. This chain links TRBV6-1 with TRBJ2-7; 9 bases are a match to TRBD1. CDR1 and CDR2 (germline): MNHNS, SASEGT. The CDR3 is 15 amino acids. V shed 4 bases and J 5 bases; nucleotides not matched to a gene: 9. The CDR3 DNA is TGTGCCAGCAGTGGGGCGGGACAGGGTTCCAACGAGCAGTACTCC. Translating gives CASSGAGQGSNEQYS.

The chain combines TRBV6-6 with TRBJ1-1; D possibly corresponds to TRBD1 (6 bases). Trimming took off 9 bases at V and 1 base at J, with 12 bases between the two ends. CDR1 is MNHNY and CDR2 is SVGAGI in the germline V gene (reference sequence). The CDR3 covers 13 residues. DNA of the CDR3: TGTGCCAGTGTCTTGACAGGGAACACTGAAGCTTTCTTT. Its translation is CASVLTGNTEAFF.

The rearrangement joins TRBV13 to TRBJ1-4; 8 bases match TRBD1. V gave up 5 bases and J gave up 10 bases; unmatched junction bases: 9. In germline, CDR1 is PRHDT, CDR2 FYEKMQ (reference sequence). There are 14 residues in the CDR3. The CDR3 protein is CASSQGAGRGKLFF. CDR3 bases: TGTGCCAGCAGCCAGGGGGCGGGCCGGGGAAAACTGTTTTTT.

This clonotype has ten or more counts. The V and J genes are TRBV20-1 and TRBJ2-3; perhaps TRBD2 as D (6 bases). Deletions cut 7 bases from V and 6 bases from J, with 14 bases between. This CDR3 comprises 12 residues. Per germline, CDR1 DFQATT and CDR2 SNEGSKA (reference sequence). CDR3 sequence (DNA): TGCAGTGTCCCGCCGGGGGTGGATACGCAGTATTTT. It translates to CSVPPGVDTQYF.

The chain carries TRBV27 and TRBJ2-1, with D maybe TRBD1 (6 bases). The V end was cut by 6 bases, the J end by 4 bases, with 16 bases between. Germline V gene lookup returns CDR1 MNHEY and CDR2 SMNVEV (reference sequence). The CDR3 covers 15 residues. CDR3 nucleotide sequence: TGTGCCAGCAGCTCTCAGGGGATTGGGTACAATGAGCAGTTCTTC. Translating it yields CASSSQGIGYNEQFF.

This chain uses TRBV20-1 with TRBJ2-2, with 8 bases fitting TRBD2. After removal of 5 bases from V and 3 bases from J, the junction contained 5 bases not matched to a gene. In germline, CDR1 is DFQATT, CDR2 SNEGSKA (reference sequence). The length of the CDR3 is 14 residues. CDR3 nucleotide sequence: TGCAGTGCTTCCGGGACTAGATACACCGGGGAGCTGTTTTTT. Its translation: CSASGTRYTGELFF.

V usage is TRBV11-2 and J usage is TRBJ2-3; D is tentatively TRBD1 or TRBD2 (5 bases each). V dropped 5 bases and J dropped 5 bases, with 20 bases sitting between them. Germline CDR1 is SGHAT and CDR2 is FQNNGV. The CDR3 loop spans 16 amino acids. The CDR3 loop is CASSPLGTGTRDTQYF. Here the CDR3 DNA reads TGTGCCAGCAGCCCACTAGGGACCGGAACGAGAGATACGCAGTATTTT. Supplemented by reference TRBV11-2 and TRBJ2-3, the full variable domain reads EAGVAQSPRYKIIEKRQSVAFWCNPISGHATLYWYQQILGQGPKLLIQFQNNGVVDDSQLPKDRFSAERLKGVDSTLKIQPAKLEDSAVYLCASSPLGTGTRDTQYFGPGTRLTVL.

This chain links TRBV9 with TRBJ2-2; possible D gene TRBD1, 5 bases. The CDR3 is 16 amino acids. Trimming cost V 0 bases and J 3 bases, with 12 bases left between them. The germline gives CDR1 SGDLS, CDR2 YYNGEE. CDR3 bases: TGTGCCAGCAGCGTAGCGGCCTGGGGCCACACCGGGGAGCTGTTTTTT. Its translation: CASSVAAWGHTGELFF. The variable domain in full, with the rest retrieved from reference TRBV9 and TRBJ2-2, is DSGVTQTPKHLITATGQRVTLRCSPRSGDLSVYWYQQSLDQGLQFLIQYYNGEERAKGNILERFSAQQFPDLHSELNLSSLELGDSALYFCASSVAAWGHTGELFFGEGSRLTVL.

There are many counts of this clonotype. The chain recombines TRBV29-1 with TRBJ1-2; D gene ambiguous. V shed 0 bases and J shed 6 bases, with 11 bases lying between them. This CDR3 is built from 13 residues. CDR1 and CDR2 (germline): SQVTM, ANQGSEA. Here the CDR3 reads CSVEDGDSHGYTF. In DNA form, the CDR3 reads TGCAGCGTTGAAGATGGGGATTCTCATGGCTACACCTTC.

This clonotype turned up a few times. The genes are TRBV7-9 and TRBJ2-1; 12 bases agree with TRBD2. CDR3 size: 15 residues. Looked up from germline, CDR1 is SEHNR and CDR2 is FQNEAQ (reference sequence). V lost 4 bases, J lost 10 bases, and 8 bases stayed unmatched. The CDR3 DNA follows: TGTGCCAGCAGCTCCCGACTAGCGGGAGTGGAGGAGCAGTTCTTC. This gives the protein CASSSRLAGVEEQFF.

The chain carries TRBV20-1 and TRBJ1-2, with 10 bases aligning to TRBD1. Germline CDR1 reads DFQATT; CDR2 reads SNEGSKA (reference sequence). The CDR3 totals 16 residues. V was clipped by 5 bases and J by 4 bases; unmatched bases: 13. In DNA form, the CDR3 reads TGCAGTGCTTCACCGCCGGGACAGGGGTCCACCTATGGCTACACCTTC. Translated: CSASPPGQGSTYGYTF.

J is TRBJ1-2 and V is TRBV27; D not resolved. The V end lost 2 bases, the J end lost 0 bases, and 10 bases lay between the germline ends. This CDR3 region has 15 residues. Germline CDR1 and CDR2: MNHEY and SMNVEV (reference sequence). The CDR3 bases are TGTGCCAGCAGTTTAAACGGAAAGACTAACTATGGCTACACCTTC. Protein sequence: CASSLNGKTNYGYTF.

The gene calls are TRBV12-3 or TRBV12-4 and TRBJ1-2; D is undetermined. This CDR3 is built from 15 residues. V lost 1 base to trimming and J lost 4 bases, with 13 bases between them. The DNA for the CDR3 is TGTGCCAGCAGTTTAGACGCCAGGATGATCTATGGCTACACCTTC. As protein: CASSLDARMIYGYTF.